The 31 T cell receptor beta chains reported below all come from one sample, sequenced in a study of blood T cell repertoires in COVID-19. Here immunoSEQ multiplex PCR was the method, and the copy in TCRdb shows in-frame clones only, minus some. The table has some 250,000 clones, around 90% seen once; the top ten hold more than 0.55%. Sequenced sample: peripheral blood. These TCRs come from a human donor in a cohort sampled during active COVID-19.

This clone turned up a few times. The genes are TRBV4-1 and TRBJ1-5; D perhaps matches TRBD1 (6 bases). Trimming left V 1 base short and J 1 base short, with 11 bases between. The CDR3 length is 16 residues. Germline lookup yields CDR1 MGHRA and CDR2 YSYEKL. The CDR3 coding sequence is TGCGCCAGCAGCCAAGCGGCCCAGGGGAGCAATCAGCCCCAGCATTTT. Amino acid sequence: CASSQAAQGSNQPQHF.

The genes are TRBV6-2 or TRBV6-3 and TRBJ2-7; D is perhaps TRBD1 (6 bases). The germline V gene encodes CDR1 MNHEY and CDR2 SVGEGT. Trimming took off 0 bases at V and 4 bases at J, with 16 bases between the two ends. This CDR3 has 16 residues. The CDR3 loop reads CASSYSRSRDKYEQYF. CDR3 DNA: TGTGCCAGCAGTTACTCGCGGTCCCGGGACAAGTACGAGCAGTACTTC.

This clone was seen only once. The rearrangement joins TRBV19 to TRBJ2-7, with 8 positions matching TRBD2. With V trimmed by 0 bases and J by 0 bases, 10 bases remained unmatched. Germline CDR1 is LNHDA and CDR2 is SQIVND (reference sequence). The CDR3 length is 18 residues. The CDR3 sequence: CASSIEGVLAGNSYEQYF. CDR3 in DNA: TGTGCCAGTAGTATAGAAGGAGTATTAGCGGGGAACTCCTACGAGCAGTACTTC.

The chain is built from TRBV10-3 and TRBJ1-4, with 7 nucleotides matching TRBD1. The CDR3 runs 14 residues. The J segment lost 3 bases and the V segment lost 3 bases, leaving 1 base of the junction unmatched. CDR1 and CDR2 (germline): ENHRY, SYGVKD. CDR3 sequence: CAISDGTANEKLFF. The CDR3 DNA sequence: TGTGCCATCAGTGATGGGACAGCTAATGAAAAACTGTTTTTT.

The chain joins TRBV6-5 to TRBJ2-7; 13 nucleotides line up with TRBD2. This CDR3 region has 16 residues. From germline, CDR1 is MNHEY and CDR2 SVGAGI. The junction had 6 bases not matched to a gene; V was cut back by 2 bases and J by 5 bases. The DNA of the CDR3 is TGTGCCAGCAGTTACACCGGACTAGCGGGAGCCAACGAGCAGTACTTC. Amino acid sequence: CASSYTGLAGANEQYF.

About this clone itself: A read error may produce the germline difference seen at one junction end. This chain joins TRBV7-2 and TRBJ2-7; 9 bases fit TRBD2. Per germline, CDR1 SGHTA and CDR2 FQGNSA. The CDR3 covers 16 residues. CDR3 in amino acids: CASSRTSNERGASWHF. CDR3 sequence (DNA): TGTGCCAGCAGCCGTACTTCTAATGAGCGGGGGGCCTCCTGGCACTTC.

This clone has just a few counts. The chain recombines TRBV5-1 with TRBJ1-1, with 7 bases matching TRBD1. The CDR3 covers 11 residues. Germline loops: CDR1 SGHRS, CDR2 YFSETQ. V lost 4 bases to trimming and J lost 8 bases; unmatched junction nucleotides: 2. The CDR3 DNA sequence: TGCGCCAGCAGCCAGGACAGGGAAGCTTTCTTT. This sequence encodes CASSQDREAFF. Complete variable domain (other parts from reference TRBV5-1 and TRBJ1-1): KAGVTQTPRYLIKTRGQQVTLSCSPISGHRSVSWYQQTPGQGLQFLFEYFSETQRNKGNFPGRFSGRQFSNSRSEMNVSTLELGDSALYLCASSQDREAFFGQGTRLTVV.

The rearrangement uses TRBV6-5 and TRBJ2-6, with a tentative D call TRBD1 (6 bases). This CDR3 is built from 13 residues. Germline values: CDR1 MNHEY, CDR2 SVGAGI. This chain's CDR3 is CASQGTGANVLTF. CDR3 sequence (DNA): TGTGCTTCGCAGGGGACTGGGGCCAACGTCCTGACTTTC.

The chain combines TRBV7-9 with TRBJ2-5, with D perhaps matching TRBD1 (6 bases). The CDR3 totals 13 residues. Germline CDR1 is SEHNR and CDR2 is FQNEAQ (reference sequence). V lost 3 bases, J lost 4 bases, and 9 bases lay in between. The CDR3 DNA sequence: TGTGCCAGCAGCTTGATAGGGGGAGAGACCCAGTACTTC. Amino acid sequence: CASSLIGGETQYF. Full variable domain (outside the CDR3, taken from reference TRBV7-9 and TRBJ2-5): DTGVSQNPRHKITKRGQNVTFRCDPISEHNRLYWYRQTLGQGPEFLTYFQNEAQLEKSRLLSDRFSAERPKGSFSTLEIQRTEQGDSAMYLCASSLIGGETQYFGPGTRLLVL.

V usage is TRBV6-5 and J usage is TRBJ2-7, with D uncertain. CDR3 length equals 13 residues. V was cut by 6 bases and J by 0 bases, with 9 bases left in between. Per the germline V gene, CDR1 is MNHEY and CDR2 is SVGAGI. The DNA for the CDR3 is TGTGCCAGCAGCTTCCTGAGCTCCTACGAGCAGTACTTC. Protein product: CASSFLSSYEQYF.

The chain joins TRBV27 to TRBJ2-7, with no clear D. The CDR3 is made up of 15 amino acids. CDR1 and CDR2 from the germline V gene are MNHEY and SMNVEV (reference sequence). Deletions cut 2 bases from V and 0 bases from J, with 11 bases between. This CDR3 is CASSLGQSSSYEQYF. The CDR3 bases are TGTGCCAGCAGTTTAGGGCAGTCGAGCTCCTACGAGCAGTACTTC.

The chain couples TRBV5-1 to TRBJ2-3; 13 bases line up with TRBD2. In germline, CDR1 is SGHRS, CDR2 YFSETQ. Trimming removed 3 bases from V and 0 bases from J; junction bases left unmatched: 7. This CDR3 has 18 residues. The CDR3 protein is CASSSRLAGGSSTDTQYF. The CDR3 coding sequence is TGCGCCAGCAGCTCCCGACTAGCGGGGGGTTCTAGCACAGATACGCAGTATTTT.

The chain uses TRBV19 and TRBJ2-4, with a weak D call TRBD2 (6 bases). V lost 2 bases, J lost 0 bases, and 14 bases lay in between. The CDR3 spans 17 residues. The germline CDR1 and CDR2 sequences are LNHDA and SQIVND (reference sequence). The CDR3 region has the DNA TGTGCCAGTAGTATAAGGAGGGACTCAGTAGCCAAAAACATTCAGTACTTC. Its protein is CASSIRRDSVAKNIQYF. Looking up the rest from reference TRBV19 and TRBJ2-4 gives the full variable domain: DGGITQSPKYLFRKEGQNVTLSCEQNLNHDAMYWYRQDPGQGLRLIYYSQIVNDFQKGDIAEGYSVSREKKESFPLTVTSAQKNPTAFYLCASSIRRDSVAKNIQYFGAGTRLSVL.

The genes are TRBV27 and TRBJ2-7; 8 nucleotides align to TRBD1. The CDR3 is 15 residues long. The V and J ends lost 5 bases and 2 bases, in that order; junction bases with no gene match: 8. Germline V lookup: CDR1 MNHEY, CDR2 SMNVEV (reference sequence). CDR3 in amino acids: CASSALGTGPYEQYF. DNA for the CDR3: TGTGCCAGCAGTGCCCTCGGGACAGGACCCTACGAGCAGTACTTC.

V and J are TRBV28 and TRBJ2-1; 7 positions match TRBD1. This CDR3 has 15 residues. Germline assignment: CDR1 MDHEN and CDR2 SYDVKM. Trimming cost V 3 bases and J 7 bases; bases outside gene matches: 9. Here the CDR3 reads CASSFHQGVQNEQFF. CDR3 DNA sequence: TGTGCCAGCAGTTTCCACCAGGGGGTCCAAAATGAGCAGTTCTTC. Drawing the rest from reference TRBV28 and TRBJ2-1, the complete variable domain is DVKVTQSSRYLVKRTGEKVFLECVQDMDHENMFWYRQDPGLGLRLIYFSYDVKMKEKGDIPEGYSVSREKKERFSLILESASTNQTSMYLCASSFHQGVQNEQFFGPGTRLTVL.

The chain uses TRBV6-5 and TRBJ1-1, with D unresolved. The ends were cut back, 5 bases at V and 7 bases at J, with 17 bases in the middle. The CDR3 spans 14 residues. Germline V gene data show CDR1 as MNHEY and CDR2 as SVGAGI. CDR3 sequence: CASSTGRAGSEAFF. CDR3 bases: TGTGCCAGCAGTACCGGAAGGGCCGGGAGTGAAGCTTTCTTT.

This clone was observed a single time. V gene TRBV2 combines with J gene TRBJ2-7, with 13 positions matching TRBD2. CDR3 size: 15 residues. The V segment lost 4 bases and the J segment 2 bases; nucleotides outside the gene matches: 2. Germline V lookup: CDR1 SNHLY, CDR2 FYNNEI. In nucleotides, the CDR3 is TGTGCCAGCAGTGCGGGACTAGCGGGACCCTACGAGCAGTACTTC. Translation: CASSAGLAGPYEQYF.

The rearrangement uses TRBV19 and TRBJ1-1; D might be TRBD1 (6 bases). CDR3 length: 12 residues. The germline V gene encodes CDR1 LNHDA and CDR2 SQIVND (reference sequence). V lost 5 bases to trimming and J lost 3 bases, with 7 bases between them. CDR3: CASSGGDTEAFF. CDR3 nucleotide sequence: TGTGCCAGTAGTGGGGGCGACACTGAAGCTTTCTTT.

The chain has TRBV5-4 and TRBJ2-1; perhaps TRBD2 as D (6 bases). The CDR3 is 16 residues long. Per germline, CDR1 SGHNT and CDR2 YYREEE (reference sequence). Deletions cut 4 bases from V and 8 bases from J, with 22 bases between. The CDR3 sequence: CASSGRGHRRIDEQFF. CDR3 bases: TGTGCCAGCAGCGGGCGGGGTCACCGGCGAATCGATGAGCAGTTCTTC. The variable domain in full, with the rest retrieved from reference TRBV5-4 and TRBJ2-1, is ETGVTQSPTHLIKTRGQQVTLRCSSQSGHNTVSWYQQALGQGPQFIFQYYREEENGRGNFPPRFSGLQFPNYSSELNVNALELDDSALYLCASSGRGHRRIDEQFFGPGTRLTVL.

The chain is built from TRBV6-4 and TRBJ1-1, with 11 positions matching TRBD1. This CDR3 contains 16 residues. Germline CDR1 is MRHNA and CDR2 is SNTAGT. V dropped 5 bases and J dropped 3; count of bases not matched to a gene: 8. CDR3 loop: CASSFPGQGGYTEAFF. DNA for the CDR3: TGTGCCAGCAGTTTCCCGGGACAGGGGGGTTACACTGAAGCTTTCTTT.

J is TRBJ2-4 and V is TRBV15; possible D gene TRBD2, 5 bases. This CDR3 is built from 14 residues. Germline V gene sequence: CDR1 LNHNV, CDR2 YYDKDF (reference sequence). With 0 bases removed from V and 8 bases from J, the gap between germline ends came to 11 bases. CDR3 residues: CATSRDPGSDIQYF. CDR3 nucleotides: TGTGCCACCAGCAGAGATCCGGGGTCAGACATTCAGTACTTC.

CDR3 loop: CASSPRGNYEQYF. The CDR3 DNA reads as TGTGCCAGCAGTCCCCGGGGGAACTACGAGCAGTACTTC. The chain is built from TRBV27 and TRBJ2-7; TRBD2 is a possible D gene (6 bases). The CDR3 covers 13 residues. Germline-derived CDR1 and CDR2 are MNHEY and SMNVEV (reference sequence). V lost 5 bases, J lost 3 bases, and 11 bases lay in between.

The rearrangement joins TRBV7-9 to TRBJ1-1, with D perhaps TRBD1 (6 bases). The ends were cut back, 4 bases at V and 4 bases at J, with 13 bases in the middle. In germline, CDR1 is SEHNR, CDR2 FQNEAQ (reference sequence). The CDR3 covers 14 residues. CDR3 residues: CASSSKGEGTEAFF. In DNA, the CDR3 is TGTGCCAGCAGCTCGAAGGGGGAAGGCACTGAAGCTTTCTTT.

J is TRBJ2-7 and V is TRBV10-1; D perhaps matches TRBD1 (5 bases). The CDR3 covers 13 residues. The germline V gene has CDR1 WNHNN and CDR2 SYGVQD (reference sequence). V was cut by 6 bases and J by 2 bases, with 11 bases left in between. The CDR3 loop reads CASSVDSTYEQYF. The DNA for the CDR3 is TGCGCCAGCAGCGTCGACAGTACCTACGAGCAGTACTTC.

This clone was detected once. The rearrangement uses TRBV24-1 and TRBJ2-7; 7 nucleotides match TRBD1. The germline V gene encodes CDR1 KGHDR and CDR2 SFDVKD. The CDR3 spans 14 residues. J lost 2 bases, V lost 9 bases, and 9 bases had no gene match. The CDR3: CATGRDRPPYEQYF. CDR3 nucleotide sequence: TGTGCCACCGGCCGGGACAGACCACCCTACGAGCAGTACTTC.

This sequence joins TRBV9 and TRBJ2-7; the match to TRBD2 covers 8 bases. V trimming: 2 bases; J trimming: 6 bases; junction bases outside the gene matches: 10. Germline V gene lookup returns CDR1 SGDLS and CDR2 YYNGEE. The CDR3 totals 15 residues. CDR3 nucleotides: TGTGCCAGCAGCGTGATTCCAGCGGGAGCGAGCGAGCAGTACTTC. Encoded protein: CASSVIPAGASEQYF. Complete variable domain (other parts from reference TRBV9 and TRBJ2-7): DSGVTQTPKHLITATGQRVTLRCSPRSGDLSVYWYQQSLDQGLQFLIQYYNGEERAKGNILERFSAQQFPDLHSELNLSSLELGDSALYFCASSVIPAGASEQYFGPGTRLTVT.

The V and J genes are TRBV25-1 and TRBJ2-7; perhaps TRBD1 as D (6 bases). CDR1 and CDR2 (germline): MGHDK, SYGVNS. V lost 6 bases to trimming and J lost 6 bases, with 18 bases between them. The CDR3 spans 14 residues. The chain's CDR3 is CASRVSSQGSEQYF. In nucleotides, the CDR3 is TGTGCCAGCAGGGTTTCGTCACAGGGCTCCGAGCAGTACTTC.

A word on this clone: The sample has other DNA sequences that encode this CDR3 too. The genes are TRBV20-1 and TRBJ2-7, with D perhaps matching TRBD1 (6 bases). The germline CDR1 and CDR2 sequences are DFQATT and SNEGSKA (reference sequence). V was shortened by 3 bases and J by 3 bases, with 6 bases between the two germline ends. The CDR3 is 11 amino acids. The CDR3 region has the DNA TGCAGTGCTAGCAGGGGCTACGAGCAGTACTTC. This gives the protein CSASRGYEQYF.

The rearrangement joins TRBV9 to TRBJ1-2; 10 bases line up with TRBD1. V dropped 2 bases and J dropped 5; count of bases not matched to a gene: 3. Germline V gene sequence: CDR1 SGDLS, CDR2 YYNGEE. This CDR3 is 14 amino acids long. In nucleotides, the CDR3 is TGTGCCAGCAGCGTCGGACAGGGGGATTATGGCTACACCTTC. Translating it yields CASSVGQGDYGYTF.

The rearrangement links TRBV4-2 to TRBJ2-7; possible D gene TRBD1, 7 bases. CDR3 length: 15 residues. CDR1 LGHNA and CDR2 YNFKEQ come from the germline V gene. The germline V and J ends were trimmed by 0 bases and 3 bases, with 12 bases remaining between them. CDR3 sequence (DNA): TGTGCCAGCAGCCAAGAAACAGGGGACTTCTACGAGCAGTACTTC. It encodes CASSQETGDFYEQYF.

This clone appeared a single time. The chain recombines TRBV12-5 with TRBJ2-1; TRBD1 aligns across 7 bases. The CDR3 is made up of 14 amino acids. CDR1 and CDR2 from the germline V gene are LGHNT and FRNRAP. With 2 bases clipped from V and 4 bases from J, the junction kept 2 bases outside the gene matches. CDR3 amino acids: CASGLWDRYNEQFF. DNA for the CDR3: TGTGCTAGTGGTTTGTGGGACAGATACAATGAGCAGTTCTTC. The whole variable domain, filled in from reference TRBV12-5 and TRBJ2-1, reads DARVTQTPRHKVTEMGQEVTMRCQPILGHNTVFWYRQTMMQGLELLAYFRNRAPLDDSGMPKDRFSAEMPDATLATLKIQPSEPRDSAVYFCASGLWDRYNEQFFGPGTRLTVL.